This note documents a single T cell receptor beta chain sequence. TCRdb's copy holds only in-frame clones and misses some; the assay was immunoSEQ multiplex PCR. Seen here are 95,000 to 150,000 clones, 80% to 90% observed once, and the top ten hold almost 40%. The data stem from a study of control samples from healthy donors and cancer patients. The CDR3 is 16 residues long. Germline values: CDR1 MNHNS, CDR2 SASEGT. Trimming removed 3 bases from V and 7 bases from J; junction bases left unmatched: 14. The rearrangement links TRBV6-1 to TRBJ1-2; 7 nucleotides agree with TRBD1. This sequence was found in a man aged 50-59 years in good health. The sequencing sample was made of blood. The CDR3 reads CASSEDRRQFLGGYTF. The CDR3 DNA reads TGTGCCAGCAGTGAGGACAGGAGGCAGTTTCTAGGTGGCTACACCTTC.